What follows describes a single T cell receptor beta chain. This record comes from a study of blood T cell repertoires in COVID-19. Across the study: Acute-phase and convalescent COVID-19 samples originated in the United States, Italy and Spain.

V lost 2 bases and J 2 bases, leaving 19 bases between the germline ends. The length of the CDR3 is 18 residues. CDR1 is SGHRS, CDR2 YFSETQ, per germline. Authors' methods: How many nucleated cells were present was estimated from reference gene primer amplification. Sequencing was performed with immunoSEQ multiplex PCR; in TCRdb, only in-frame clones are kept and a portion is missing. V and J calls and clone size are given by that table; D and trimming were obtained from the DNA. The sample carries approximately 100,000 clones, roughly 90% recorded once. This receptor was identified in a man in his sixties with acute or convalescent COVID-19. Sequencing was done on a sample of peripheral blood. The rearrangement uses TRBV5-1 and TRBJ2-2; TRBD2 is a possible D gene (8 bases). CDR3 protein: CASSFEQGLAGNTGELFF. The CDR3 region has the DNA TGCGCCAGCAGCTTCGAACAGGGGCTAGCGGGCAACACCGGGGAGCTGTTTTTT.